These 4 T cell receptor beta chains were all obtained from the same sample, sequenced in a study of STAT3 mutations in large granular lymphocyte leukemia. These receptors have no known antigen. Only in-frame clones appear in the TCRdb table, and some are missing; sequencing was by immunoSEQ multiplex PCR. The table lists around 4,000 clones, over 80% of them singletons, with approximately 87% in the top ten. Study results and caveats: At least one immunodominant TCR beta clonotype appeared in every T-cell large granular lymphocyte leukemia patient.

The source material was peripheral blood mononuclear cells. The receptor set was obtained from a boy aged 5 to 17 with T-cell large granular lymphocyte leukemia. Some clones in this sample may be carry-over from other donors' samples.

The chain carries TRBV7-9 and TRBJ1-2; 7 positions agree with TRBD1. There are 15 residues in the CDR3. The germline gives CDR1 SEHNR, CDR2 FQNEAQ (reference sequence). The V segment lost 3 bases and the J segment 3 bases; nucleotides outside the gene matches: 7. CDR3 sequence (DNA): TGTGCCAGCAGCTTGGGACAGCCTGGAGACTATGGCTACACCTTC. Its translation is CASSLGQPGDYGYTF.

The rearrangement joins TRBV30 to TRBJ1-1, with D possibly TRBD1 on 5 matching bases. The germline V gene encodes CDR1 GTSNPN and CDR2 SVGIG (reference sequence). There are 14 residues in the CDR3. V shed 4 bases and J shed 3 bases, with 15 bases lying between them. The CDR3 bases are TGTGCCTGGAAGTCGCCAGGGAAGGACACTGAAGCTTTCTTT. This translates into CAWKSPGKDTEAFF.

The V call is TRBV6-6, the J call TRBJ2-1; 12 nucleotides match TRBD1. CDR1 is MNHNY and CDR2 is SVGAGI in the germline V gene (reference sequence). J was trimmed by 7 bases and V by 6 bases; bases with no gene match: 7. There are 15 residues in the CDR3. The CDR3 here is CASRGTGGGENEQFF. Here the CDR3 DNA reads TGTGCCAGCAGGGGGACAGGGGGCGGTGAGAATGAGCAGTTCTTC.

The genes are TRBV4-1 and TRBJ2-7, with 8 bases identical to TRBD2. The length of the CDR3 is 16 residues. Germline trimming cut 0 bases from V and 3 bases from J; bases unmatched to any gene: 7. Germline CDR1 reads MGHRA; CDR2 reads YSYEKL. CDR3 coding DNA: TGCGCCAGCAGCCAAGAAGAGGCGGGAGGCTACTACGAGCAGTACTTC. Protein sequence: CASSQEEAGGYYEQYF.